This TCR beta chain was recovered during a study of CD8 T cells in ankylosing spondylitis. Findings of the study overall: Made up of about eight highly homologous variants, a TCR beta motif appeared characteristic of ankylosing spondylitis blood. Disease-associated clonotypes exhibited CD8+ identity and were relatively infrequent in peripheral blood. Earlier studies detected some motif variants in reactive arthritis synovial fluid and blood. According to the report, clones linked to the disease were significantly enriched in matched synovial fluid samples taken from ankylosing spondylitis patients.

The sample holds a few counts of this clonotype. Its antigen is as yet unknown. Molecular-barcoded quantitative 5'-RACE produced these TCR beta libraries. Using its own MiXCR run on the 5' RACE reads, TCRdb lists one record per CDR3 protein. The data hold roughly 670,000 distinct CDR3 sequences, with roughly 20% observed a single time. Between the trimmed V and J ends, which lost 6 bases and 10 bases, there was a span of 22 bases. CDR3 length: 15 residues. CDR1 is MDHEN and CDR2 is SYDVKM in the germline V gene. V and J are TRBV28 and TRBJ2-1, with D possibly matching TRBD2 (5 bases). The sample taken for sequencing was blood, either unsorted or a sorted T cell fraction (not recorded which). This clonotype was obtained from a male donor with ankylosing spondylitis. The CDR3 nucleotides are TGTGCCAGCAGCTTCCCCCGGGAAGGTACGGTCGAGCAGTTCTTC. Its translation: CASSFPREGTVEQFF.